The rows below give T cell receptor beta chains drawn from one sample of a study of blood T cell repertoires in COVID-19. Here immunoSEQ multiplex PCR was the method, and the copy in TCRdb shows in-frame clones only, minus some. This table holds about 88,000 clones, approximately 89% found once. The sample comprised peripheral blood. The source of these receptors is a woman at least 80 years old with active COVID-19. CDR3s include the opening cysteine and the closing phenylalanine or tryptophan. Each record gives: D gene, V gene, clone size, J gene, CDR3 DNA, CDR3 protein. D genes are given only for firm matches. A clone size is listed for some rows: how often the clone was seen (once, few, many), or a class if it is expanded.

D gene: .
V gene: TRBV3-1/TRBV3-2
clone size: once
J gene: TRBJ2-3
CDR3 DNA: TGTGCCAGCACCGGTTCAGCGGTTACAGATACGCAGTATTTT
CDR3 protein: CASTGSAVTDTQYF

D gene: .
V gene: TRBV5-5
clone size: .
J gene: TRBJ2-1
CDR3 DNA: TGTGCCAGCAGCTTGGGGAGTTTCAACTACAATGAGCAGTTCTTC
CDR3 protein: CASSLGSFNYNEQFF

D gene: TRBD2
V gene: TRBV11-2
clone size: .
J gene: TRBJ2-7
CDR3 DNA: TGTGCCAGCAGCTTAGCGGGAGGGACTCTCTACGAGCAGTACTTC
CDR3 protein: CASSLAGGTLYEQYF

D gene: .
V gene: TRBV5-6
clone size: .
J gene: TRBJ2-7
CDR3 DNA: TGTGCCAGCAGATCGACTCTTACCTACGAGCAGTACTTC
CDR3 protein: CASRSTLTYEQYF

D gene: TRBD2
V gene: TRBV28
clone size: few
J gene: TRBJ2-3
CDR3 DNA: TGTGCCAGCAGTTTACGGGAGGGCCGGGATACGCAGTATTTT
CDR3 protein: CASSLREGRDTQYF

D gene: TRBD2
V gene: TRBV27
clone size: .
J gene: TRBJ2-7
CDR3 DNA: TGTGCCAGCAGCCCGGGATGGCGGGAGCCTCGGCGGGAGCAGTACTTC
CDR3 protein: CASSPGWREPRREQYF

D gene: .
V gene: TRBV30
clone size: .
J gene: TRBJ1-2
CDR3 DNA: TGTGCCTGGAGTGGAACAGGTTGGAACTATGGCTACACCTTC
CDR3 protein: CAWSGTGWNYGYTF

D gene: .
V gene: TRBV6-2/TRBV6-3
clone size: few
J gene: TRBJ2-5
CDR3 DNA: TGTGCCAGCAGTTACAGCGGTGCAGGGGCTTCGTCGGTCCAGTACTTC
CDR3 protein: CASSYSGAGASSVQYF

D gene: .
V gene: TRBV12-3/TRBV12-4
clone size: .
J gene: TRBJ2-5
CDR3 DNA: TGTGCCACGTCCACAGGGAACCAAGAGACCCAGTACTTC
CDR3 protein: CATSTGNQETQYF

D gene: TRBD1
V gene: TRBV6-5
clone size: .
J gene: TRBJ1-4
CDR3 DNA: TGTGCCAGCAGTAGGACAGGCTCTATTGAAAAACTGTTTTTT
CDR3 protein: CASSRTGSIEKLFF

D gene: TRBD2
V gene: TRBV11-2
clone size: once
J gene: TRBJ2-1
CDR3 DNA: TGTGCCAGCAGTAGCGGGGTGACTGGCAATGAGCAGTTCTTC
CDR3 protein: CASSSGVTGNEQFF

D gene: .
V gene: TRBV14
clone size: .
J gene: TRBJ2-7
CDR3 DNA: TGTGCCAGCAGCCAAGCAGGAAAGCAGTACTTC
CDR3 protein: CASSQAGKQYF

D gene: TRBD1
V gene: TRBV7-2
clone size: .
J gene: TRBJ2-7
CDR3 DNA: TGTGCCAGCAGCAAACCGGGACAGAGCCGGCGCGAGCAGTACTTC
CDR3 protein: CASSKPGQSRREQYF

D gene: .
V gene: TRBV20-1
clone size: .
J gene: TRBJ2-7
CDR3 DNA: TGCAGTGTTTCCGGGACCTACGAGCAGTACTTC
CDR3 protein: CSVSGTYEQYF

D gene: .
V gene: TRBV7-3
clone size: few
J gene: TRBJ2-2
CDR3 DNA: TGTGCCAGCAGCTCCCCGGGGGGCGGAACCGGGGAGCTGTTTTTT
CDR3 protein: CASSSPGGGTGELFF

D gene: .
V gene: TRBV4-1
clone size: few
J gene: TRBJ2-7
CDR3 DNA: TGCGCCAGCAGCCAAGACCACCAATGGGGGCGGGAGCAGTACTTC
CDR3 protein: CASSQDHQWGREQYF

D gene: TRBD1
V gene: TRBV7-9
clone size: .
J gene: TRBJ2-4
CDR3 DNA: TGTGCCAGCAGCTTACCGGACAGGGAAAACATTCAGTACTTC
CDR3 protein: CASSLPDRENIQYF

D gene: TRBD2
V gene: TRBV6-5
clone size: .
J gene: TRBJ2-5
CDR3 DNA: TGTGCCAGCAGTTCTGCGGGCCTTCATGCGGGAGCTCAGTACTTC
CDR3 protein: CASSSAGLHAGAQYF

D gene: TRBD1
V gene: TRBV24-1
clone size: .
J gene: TRBJ2-2
CDR3 DNA: TGTGCCACCAGTGACACCGGGACAGGGGTCAACACCGGGGAGCTGTTTTTT
CDR3 protein: CATSDTGTGVNTGELFF

D gene: .
V gene: TRBV18
clone size: .
J gene: TRBJ2-2
CDR3 DNA: TGTGCCAGCTCACCATACCAAACAGGGAGCTACGGAACCGGGGAGCTGTTTTTT
CDR3 protein: CASSPYQTGSYGTGELFF

D gene: TRBD1
V gene: TRBV6-2/TRBV6-3
clone size: .
J gene: TRBJ2-7
CDR3 DNA: TGTGCCAGCAGTCGCGACAGGGCTTACGAGCAGTACTTC
CDR3 protein: CASSRDRAYEQYF

D gene: .
V gene: TRBV27
clone size: once
J gene: TRBJ2-6
CDR3 DNA: TGTGCCAGCAGTTTCTCCCTCTCTGGGGCCAACGTCCTGACTTTC
CDR3 protein: CASSFSLSGANVLTF

D gene: TRBD1
V gene: TRBV2
clone size: .
J gene: TRBJ1-5
CDR3 DNA: TGTGCCAGCAGTGGCACAGGGGCCAATCAGCCCCAGCATTTT
CDR3 protein: CASSGTGANQPQHF

D gene: TRBD1
V gene: TRBV5-1
clone size: .
J gene: TRBJ2-7
CDR3 DNA: TGCGCCAGCAGTCCCGGGACAGGGTACTACGAGCAGTACTTC
CDR3 protein: CASSPGTGYYEQYF

D gene: .
V gene: TRBV18
clone size: .
J gene: TRBJ1-5
CDR3 DNA: TGTGCCAGCTCACCACGGTGGGCGGGGGCCAATCAGCCCCAGCATTTT
CDR3 protein: CASSPRWAGANQPQHF

D gene: TRBD2
V gene: TRBV30
clone size: .
J gene: TRBJ2-7
CDR3 DNA: TGTGCCTGGAGCCAGACCGGGACTAGCTTCTACGAGCAGTACTTC
CDR3 protein: CAWSQTGTSFYEQYF

D gene: .
V gene: TRBV7-8
clone size: .
J gene: TRBJ2-1
CDR3 DNA: TGTGCCAGCAGCCCGGACAGTTACAATGAGCAGTTCTTC
CDR3 protein: CASSPDSYNEQFF

D gene: TRBD1
V gene: TRBV5-1
clone size: .
J gene: TRBJ1-1
CDR3 DNA: TGCGCCAGCAGCTTATCGACAGGGCCAAGGGCTGAAGCTTTCTTT
CDR3 protein: CASSLSTGPRAEAFF